These 18 T cell receptor beta chains came from one sample sequenced in a study of cytotoxic CD8 clonotypes in ibrutinib-treated CLL. Assay: immunoSEQ multiplex PCR; the TCRdb copy retains only in-frame clones and omits some. The top ten clones hold 7.5% to 9% of a sample with around 140,000 clones, 80% of them seen once. The sample here was PBMCs, taken after 36 months of ibrutinib treatment. These TCRs come from a human donor with chronic lymphocytic leukemia.

The chain uses TRBV5-4 and TRBJ1-6; no clear D. Germline assignment: CDR1 SGHNT and CDR2 YYREEE (reference sequence). This CDR3 has 14 residues. Between the trimmed V and J ends, which lost 0 bases and 10 bases, there was a span of 11 bases. This CDR3 is CASSLGLEGSPLHF. The CDR3 DNA reads TGTGCCAGCAGCTTGGGCCTAGAGGGATCACCCCTCCACTTT.

The J gene is TRBJ2-7, the V gene TRBV2; 14 bases agree with TRBD2. The CDR3 totals 17 residues. V lost 4 bases to trimming and J lost 9 bases; unmatched junction nucleotides: 14. Per germline, CDR1 SNHLY and CDR2 FYNNEI. The CDR3 nucleotides are TGTGCCAGCAGTGGGGGACTAGCGGGAGCCCTACGGTTCGGGCAGTACTTC. Amino acids: CASSGGLAGALRFGQYF.

This sequence joins TRBV30 and TRBJ1-2; D call uncertain. CDR3 size: 13 residues. V was cut by 0 bases and J by 4 bases, with 9 bases left in between. Germline CDR1 reads GTSNPN; CDR2 reads SVGIG (reference sequence). The CDR3 loop reads CAWSVRTIYGYTF. In DNA, the CDR3 is TGTGCCTGGAGTGTACGGACGATCTATGGCTACACCTTC. Looking up the rest from reference TRBV30 and TRBJ1-2 gives the full variable domain: SQTIHQWPATLVQPVGSPLSLECTVEGTSNPNLYWYRQAAGRGLQLLFYSVGIGQISSEVPQNLSASRPQDRQFILSSKKLLLSDSGFYLCAWSVRTIYGYTFGSGTRLTVV.

The rearrangement joins TRBV27 to TRBJ1-6; 10 bases are a match to TRBD1. The V gene's germline CDR1 is MNHEY and CDR2 SMNVEV (reference sequence). The junction had 11 bases not matched to a gene; V was cut back by 5 bases and J by 7 bases. The CDR3 contains 17 residues. CDR3 in DNA: TGTGCCAGCAGTACAAGGACAGGGGGGTTTGGGAATTCACCCCTCCACTTT. Its protein product is CASSTRTGGFGNSPLHF.

The chain couples TRBV5-1 to TRBJ2-3; 8 positions match TRBD1. V gave up 1 base and J gave up 4 bases; unmatched junction bases: 5. The CDR3 spans 15 residues. CDR1 and CDR2 (germline): SGHRS, YFSETQ. The CDR3 region has the DNA TGCGCCAGCAGCTTGCACAGGGGGAGTCCAGATACGCAGTATTTT. Translated: CASSLHRGSPDTQYF.

V and J are TRBV29-1 and TRBJ1-1; the match to TRBD1 covers 9 bases. This CDR3 region has 15 residues. After removal of 2 bases from V and 3 bases from J, the junction contained 7 bases not matched to a gene. Germline lookup yields CDR1 SQVTM and CDR2 ANQGSEA. In DNA form, the CDR3 reads TGCAGCGTTGAACCCGGACAGGGGTTGGACACTGAAGCTTTCTTT. Encoded protein: CSVEPGQGLDTEAFF.

The chain combines TRBV19 with TRBJ1-2; D gene unclear. Germline V gene lookup returns CDR1 LNHDA and CDR2 SQIVND (reference sequence). The CDR3 is 11 residues long. The V gene lost 10 bases and the J gene lost 3 bases, with 9 bases spanning the gap. The CDR3 protein is CATRRDYGYTF. In nucleotides, the CDR3 is TGTGCCACCCGGCGGGACTATGGCTACACCTTC.

The rearrangement links TRBV4-1 to TRBJ2-1, with TRBD2 matching 10 bases. The CDR3 is made up of 17 amino acids. Unmatched junction bases numbered 8, after V lost 1 base and J lost 5 bases. CDR1 and CDR2 (germline): MGHRA, YSYEKL. As DNA, the CDR3 is TGCGCCAGCAGCCAAGTACTAGCGGGAACTGGAGACAATGAGCAGTTCTTC. Amino acid sequence: CASSQVLAGTGDNEQFF.

The chain has TRBV28 and TRBJ2-7; D is undetermined. Trimming removed 8 bases at V and 0 bases at J, with 14 bases between. Germline CDR1 and CDR2: MDHEN and SYDVKM. The CDR3 contains 14 residues. This CDR3 reads CASFKIENSYEQYF. The CDR3 DNA reads as TGTGCCAGCTTCAAAATAGAGAACTCCTACGAGCAGTACTTC.

The chain couples TRBV6-1 to TRBJ1-5; 10 positions match TRBD1. CDR1 is MNHNS and CDR2 is SASEGT in the germline V gene. Trimming at V came to 2 bases and at J to 0 bases, leaving 1 base not matched to a gene. The CDR3 runs 16 residues. CDR3: CASSEWTGGSNQPQHF. The CDR3, as DNA: TGTGCCAGCAGTGAATGGACAGGGGGTAGCAATCAGCCCCAGCATTTT.

The V and J genes are TRBV6-1 and TRBJ2-2; 9 bases map to TRBD2. The CDR3 spans 15 residues. CDR1 and CDR2 from the germline V gene are MNHNS and SASEGT. V lost 6 bases, J lost 4 bases, and 6 bases stayed unmatched. CDR3 sequence: CASRPAGGITGELFF. Here the CDR3 DNA reads TGTGCCAGCAGACCAGCGGGAGGTATCACCGGGGAGCTGTTTTTT.

V and J are TRBV27 and TRBJ1-5; TRBD1 matches at 8 bases. Trimming cost V 8 bases and J 5 bases; bases outside gene matches: 5. Germline-derived CDR1 and CDR2 are MNHEY and SMNVEV (reference sequence). CDR3 length: 13 residues. CDR3 sequence reads: CASWTGKDQPQHF. CDR3 bases: TGTGCCAGCTGGACAGGGAAGGATCAGCCCCAGCATTTT.

This clone was observed a single time. The chain combines TRBV20-1 with TRBJ1-2; unclear D gene. Germline CDR1 is DFQATT and CDR2 is SNEGSKA (reference sequence). Trimming removed 3 bases from V and 5 bases from J, with 7 bases in between. This CDR3 is built from 11 residues. CDR3 amino acids: CSASSRYGYTF. CDR3 coding DNA: TGCAGTGCTAGTTCCAGATATGGCTACACCTTC.

The genes are TRBV4-2 and TRBJ1-3, with a tentative D call TRBD1 (5 bases). Germline V gene lookup returns CDR1 LGHNA and CDR2 YNFKEQ. The CDR3 covers 15 residues. V shed 5 bases and J shed 0 bases, with 11 bases lying between them. CDR3 nucleotides: TGTGCCAGCAGCTCCTCCGGGGCCTCTGGAAACACCATATATTTT. Translated: CASSSSGASGNTIYF.

The chain is built from TRBV30 and TRBJ2-5; no reliable D call. CDR3 size: 14 residues. V shed 1 base and J shed 7 bases, with 16 bases lying between them. Germline V gene lookup returns CDR1 GTSNPN and CDR2 SVGIG (reference sequence). CDR3: CAWSERPSQLTQYF. In DNA form, the CDR3 reads TGTGCCTGGAGTGAAAGACCAAGCCAGCTGACCCAGTACTTC.

The rearrangement links TRBV4-2 to TRBJ2-1; 10 bases map to TRBD2. V lost 1 base, J lost 6 bases, and 6 bases stayed unmatched. Per the germline V gene, CDR1 is LGHNA and CDR2 is YNFKEQ. The CDR3 runs 16 residues. The CDR3 here is CASSQVALAGANEQFF. CDR3 DNA: TGTGCCAGCAGCCAAGTCGCCCTAGCGGGGGCCAATGAGCAGTTCTTC.

The V call is TRBV27, the J call TRBJ2-7; 8 bases align to TRBD1. CDR3 length: 14 amino acids. Germline CDR1 reads MNHEY; CDR2 reads SMNVEV (reference sequence). The ends lost 6 bases at V and 3 bases at J; junction bases unmatched: 7. In DNA, the CDR3 is TGTGCCAGCAGACCCATTGACAGGGGCTACGAGCAGTACTTC. As protein: CASRPIDRGYEQYF.

The J gene is TRBJ2-5, the V gene TRBV5-1; D might be TRBD2 (6 bases). The germline V gene has CDR1 SGHRS and CDR2 YFSETQ. The germline V and J ends were trimmed by 1 base and 7 bases, with 14 bases remaining between them. The CDR3 totals 14 residues. The chain's CDR3 is CASSLREPGGTQYF. CDR3 nucleotides: TGCGCCAGCAGCTTGAGGGAACCCGGGGGGACCCAGTACTTC.